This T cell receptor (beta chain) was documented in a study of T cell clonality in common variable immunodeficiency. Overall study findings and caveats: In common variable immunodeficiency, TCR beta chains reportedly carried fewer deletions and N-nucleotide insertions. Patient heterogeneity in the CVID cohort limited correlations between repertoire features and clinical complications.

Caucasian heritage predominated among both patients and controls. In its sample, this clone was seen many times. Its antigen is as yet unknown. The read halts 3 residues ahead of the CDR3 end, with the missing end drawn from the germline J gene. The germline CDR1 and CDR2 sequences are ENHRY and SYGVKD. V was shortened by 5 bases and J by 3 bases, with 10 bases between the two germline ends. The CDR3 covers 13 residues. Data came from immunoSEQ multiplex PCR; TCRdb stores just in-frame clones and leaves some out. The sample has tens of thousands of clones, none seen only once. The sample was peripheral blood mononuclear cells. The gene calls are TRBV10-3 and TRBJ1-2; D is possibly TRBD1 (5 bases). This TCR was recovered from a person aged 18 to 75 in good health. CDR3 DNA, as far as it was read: TGTGCCATCAGTCCGACAGATCACTATGGC. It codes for CAISPTDHYG. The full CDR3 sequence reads CAISPTDHYGYTF.